What follows are 18 T cell receptor beta chains derived from one specimen sequenced in a study of blood T cell repertoires in COVID-19 (dated by TCRdb to the early 2020s). Library preparation was by the immunoSEQ multiplex PCR assay. What TCRdb holds here is the immuneACCESS table cut down to in-frame rearrangements. Part of the clones is not present; checked against another copy, under half of the missing clones reflect an unresolved V gene, and the others are unexplained. A total of more than 250,000 clones appear in this sample, nearly 90% of them only once. The ten most abundant clones make up approximately 5% of the sample. The sequenced material came from PBMCs or T cells enriched from blood (not recorded which). These receptors came from a woman aged 25-40 years who had recovered from COVID-19.

The chain recombines TRBV11-2 with TRBJ1-3; D is unclear. Looked up from germline, CDR1 is SGHAT and CDR2 is FQNNGV. Deletions cut 3 bases from V and 0 bases from J, with 6 bases between. This CDR3 is built from 14 residues. The CDR3 DNA reads as TGTGCCAGCAGCTTCCGGGACTCTGGAAACACCATATATTTT. This gives the protein CASSFRDSGNTIYF.

This chain links TRBV2 with TRBJ2-3, with TRBD1 identical over 12 bases. V lost 6 bases to trimming and J lost 6 bases; unmatched junction nucleotides: 7. This CDR3 region has 15 residues. Germline CDR1 is SNHLY and CDR2 is FYNNEI. CDR3 protein: CASSGTGGGWDTQYF. CDR3 DNA sequence: TGTGCCAGCAGCGGGACAGGGGGCGGCTGGGATACGCAGTATTTT.

The J gene is TRBJ2-5, the V gene TRBV5-4; 10 bases map to TRBD1. Trimming removed 4 bases from V and 4 bases from J; junction bases left unmatched: 4. The germline CDR1 and CDR2 sequences are SGHNT and YYREEE (reference sequence). The CDR3 has 14 amino acids. The CDR3 reads CASSLGDRGETQYF. Written as DNA, the CDR3 is TGTGCCAGCAGCCTGGGGGACAGGGGAGAGACCCAGTACTTC.

This clone was seen only once. The rearrangement links TRBV6-5 to TRBJ1-4; tentatively, D is TRBD1 (5 bases). V was clipped by 6 bases and J by 8 bases, with 13 bases between them. The CDR3 totals 13 residues. Germline V CDR1 and CDR2: MNHEY, SVGAGI. CDR3 nucleotide sequence: TGTGCCAGCAGGTTCGGTCCAGGGGAAAAACTGTTTTTT. Translated: CASRFGPGEKLFF.

The CDR3 nucleotides read TGCGCCAGCAGCTTGGCCGCTAGCGGGGGGGCTGAGACCCAGTACTTC. The encoded protein is CASSLAASGGAETQYF. This sequence joins TRBV5-1 and TRBJ2-5, with 12 nucleotides matching TRBD2. Germline V gene data show CDR1 as SGHRS and CDR2 as YFSETQ. The CDR3 is 16 residues long. The J segment lost 5 bases and the V segment lost 0 bases, leaving 5 bases of the junction unmatched.

This clone was found a few times. The chain links TRBV9 to TRBJ2-7; a possible D gene is TRBD1 (6 bases). The CDR3 runs 14 residues. Deletions cut 5 bases from V and 2 bases from J, with 14 bases between. Per germline, CDR1 SGDLS and CDR2 YYNGEE. CDR3: CASRADRPPYEQYF. The CDR3 DNA reads as TGTGCCAGCAGGGCGGACAGACCGCCCTACGAGCAGTACTTC.

The V call is TRBV7-9, the J call TRBJ1-1; 8 bases fit TRBD1. The CDR3 extends over 15 amino acids. The germline CDR1 and CDR2 sequences are SEHNR and FQNEAQ (reference sequence). Trimming removed 5 bases from V and 0 bases from J; junction bases left unmatched: 5. The CDR3 region is CASSAGQGMNTEAFF. The CDR3 nucleotides are TGTGCCAGCAGCGCCGGACAGGGAATGAACACTGAAGCTTTCTTT.

The J gene is TRBJ2-1, the V gene TRBV6-5; TRBD2 agrees at 7 bases. Germline CDR1 MNHEY, CDR2 SVGAGI. The ends lost 6 bases at V and 8 bases at J; junction bases unmatched: 10. The CDR3 totals 14 residues. CDR3 nucleotide sequence: TGTGCCAGCAGCCAACCGGGGGGTTCCGATGAGCAGTTCTTC. This sequence encodes CASSQPGGSDEQFF.

There are a few counts of this clone. The chain uses TRBV5-1 and TRBJ1-1, with a tentative D call TRBD1 (6 bases). The V end was cut by 2 bases, the J end by 4 bases, with 12 bases between. Per germline, CDR1 SGHRS and CDR2 YFSETQ. The length of the CDR3 is 14 residues. DNA of the CDR3: TGCGCCAGCAGCTTTACTACAGGGCCCACTGAAGCTTTCTTT. This translates into CASSFTTGPTEAFF.

This clone was seen more than once but under ten times. The chain is built from TRBV2 and TRBJ2-7, with D perhaps TRBD1 (6 bases). The V end lost 6 bases, the J end lost 6 bases, and 12 bases lay between the germline ends. The germline V gene has CDR1 SNHLY and CDR2 FYNNEI. CDR3 length: 12 amino acids. DNA for the CDR3: TGTGCCAGCAGCCTGAACAGGGTCGAGCAGTACTTC. Translation: CASSLNRVEQYF. Full variable domain (remainder filled in from reference TRBV2 and TRBJ2-7): EPEVTQTPSHQVTQMGQEVILRCVPISNHLYFYWYRQILGQKVEFLVSFYNNEISEKSEIFDDQFSVERPDGSNFTLKIRSTKLEDSAMYFCASSLNRVEQYFGPGTRLTVT.

V usage is TRBV19 and J usage is TRBJ1-5; TRBD1 matches at 8 bases. The CDR3 sequence is 15 residues long. V dropped 6 bases and J dropped 4; count of bases not matched to a gene: 8. Germline CDR1 and CDR2: LNHDA and SQIVND (reference sequence). The CDR3 bases are TGTGCCAGTAGCCTTGGACAGGGTAGAAATCAGCCCCAGCATTTT. Translated, it gives CASSLGQGRNQPQHF.

This sequence joins TRBV6-5 and TRBJ1-2; 11 nucleotides agree with TRBD1. The V gene's germline CDR1 is MNHEY and CDR2 SVGAGI. The length of the CDR3 is 16 residues. The junction had 6 bases not matched to a gene; V was cut back by 2 bases and J by 4 bases. The CDR3 sequence is CASSYKRTGGSYGYTF. CDR3 bases: TGTGCCAGCAGTTACAAACGGACAGGGGGCAGCTATGGCTACACCTTC.

A single count supports this clone. J is TRBJ2-5 and V is TRBV7-3, with 11 nucleotides matching TRBD2. V gave up 4 bases and J gave up 4 bases; unmatched junction bases: 17. The CDR3 runs to 19 residues. In germline, CDR1 is SGHTA, CDR2 FQGTGA. CDR3 in amino acids: CASSWTSGRDPGGRETQYF. The CDR3 DNA sequence: TGTGCCAGCAGCTGGACTAGCGGGCGAGACCCGGGAGGCCGAGAGACCCAGTACTTC.

The gene calls are TRBV4-2 and TRBJ1-2; 10 bases match TRBD1. The CDR3 consists of 16 residues. V was pared by 4 bases and J by 0 bases, with 5 bases of the junction left unmatched. Germline V gene sequence: CDR1 LGHNA, CDR2 YNFKEQ. This CDR3 is CASSPPDRGPNYGYTF. The DNA for the CDR3 is TGTGCCAGCAGCCCTCCAGACAGGGGGCCTAACTATGGCTACACCTTC.

For the CDR3, the DNA is TGTGCCAGCAGCGGGCGACAGTTTAATCAGCCCCAGCATTTT. Its protein product is CASSGRQFNQPQHF. The chain uses TRBV6-5 and TRBJ1-5, with D perhaps matching TRBD1 (5 bases). The CDR3 covers 14 residues. Germline CDR1 MNHEY, CDR2 SVGAGI. Trimming removed 6 bases at V and 4 bases at J, with 13 bases between.

This clone was seen a handful of times. V and J are TRBV9 and TRBJ1-2; a possible D gene is TRBD1 (5 bases). The CDR3 length is 15 residues. V was trimmed by 4 bases and J by 2 bases, leaving 15 bases between them. Germline assignment: CDR1 SGDLS and CDR2 YYNGEE. Here the CDR3 reads CASSQVVGENYGYTF. CDR3 DNA sequence: TGTGCCAGCAGCCAGGTTGTAGGGGAAAACTATGGCTACACCTTC.

The chain couples TRBV7-2 to TRBJ1-1; 9 bases match TRBD1. V was clipped by 0 bases and J by 0 bases; unmatched bases: 8. The CDR3 length is 18 residues. Looked up from germline, CDR1 is SGHTA and CDR2 is FQGNSA. The chain's CDR3 is CASSLATGGWGVNTEAFF. The DNA of the CDR3 is TGTGCCAGCAGCTTAGCGACAGGGGGTTGGGGGGTGAACACTGAAGCTTTCTTT.

The genes are TRBV7-9 and TRBJ1-1, with D possibly being TRBD1 (6 bases). Per the germline V gene, CDR1 is SEHNR and CDR2 is FQNEAQ (reference sequence). The CDR3 is 17 residues long. Trimming stripped 7 bases from V and 6 bases from J, with 27 bases between. CDR3 in DNA: TGTGCCAGCATCGGCCGGGACACGGTAATTAGGGAAGCTGAAGCTTTCTTT. Translation gives CASIGRDTVIREAEAFF. Variable domain in full (rest from reference TRBV7-9 and TRBJ1-1): DTGVSQNPRHKITKRGQNVTFRCDPISEHNRLYWYRQTLGQGPEFLTYFQNEAQLEKSRLLSDRFSAERPKGSFSTLEIQRTEQGDSAMYLCASIGRDTVIREAEAFFGQGTRLTVV.